The following is a T cell receptor (beta chain) sequence with its context. The specificity of this receptor is unknown. Per-nucleotide qualities are absent, and no much larger clonotype sits a single base away. V is cut back by 4 bases and J by 0 bases, with 9 bases in the junction unmatched. The CDR3 sequence holds 17 residues, the cysteine and phenylalanine included. The only DNA kept is the CDR3, 51 bases in frame from the first base. Reading the germline V gene (reference sequence) gives CDR1 MNHEY and CDR2 SMNVEV. These data originate in a study of regulatory T cells in long-lasting Graves disease (dated by TCRdb to the early 2020s). At the level of the whole study: Newly diagnosed Graves' disease patients had taken antithyroid drugs for less than 3 months. The study was registered as a clinical trial and conducted in China. A total of some 33 samples were covered by TCR sequencing, comprising approximately 13 persistent and 20 or so newly diagnosed Graves' disease patients. Patients with persistent Graves' disease were compared with patients with newly diagnosed Graves' disease using TCR sequencing and RNA sequencing of peripheral blood.

Explained via the paper, the time point label denotes: newly diagnosed GD, antithyroid drugs for less than 3 months. RNA was extracted from PBMCs in TRIzol for both TCR sequencing and RNA sequencing. The diagnosis of Graves' disease followed American Thyroid Association guidelines. The patients came from an endocrinology department in Xi'an, China. Each patient gave around 9 milliliters of peripheral blood, collected in an EDTA anticoagulant tube. PBMCs were isolated by Ficoll Paque Plus density gradient separation without further T cell sorting. An Agilent 2100 Bioanalyzer and agarose gel were used to check RNA quality, and a NanoDrop 2000 was used to measure RNA concentration. Library construction relied on multiplex PCR. The data were produced on an Illumina HiSeq 4000. CDR3 regions were amplified by Arm-PCR with iRepertoire HTBI primers to construct TCR beta libraries. PCR products were gel purified before sequencing. As for the original processing: Gene usage analysis of CDR3 amino acid clonotypes used the approximately 62 TRBV and some 13 TRBJ segments found across samples. COPE and FqMerger were used to merge filtered high-quality paired reads into contigs. BLAST was used to align contigs to IMGT TRBV, TRBD and TRBJ reference genes, with CDR3 defined following IMGT. Any clonotype with a frequency above 0.1% was counted as a highly expanded clone. Shannon entropy was used to measure repertoire diversity, and the Gini coefficient was used to measure V-J evenness. Public clonotypes were defined as clonotypes shared by more than one individual. The public reads were reanalyzed by TCRdb: fastp trimming at Q25, MiXCR alignment, in-frame beta chains only. When rows share a CDR3 protein, they turn into one entry using the most common DNA and genes. It is TCRdb's table, rather than the study itself, that gives the V and J calls and clone size. A total of approximately 460,000 distinct CDR3 sequences appear in this sample, about a sixth of them only once. The ten largest make up approximately 12% of the sample.

General findings and caveats noted by the study authors: Compared with newly diagnosed patients, persistent Graves' disease patients had lower TCR Shannon entropy and fewer highly expanded clones, which suggests clonal expansion. Peripheral blood alone was examined, since thyroid tissue, which constituted the primary lesion, could not be accessed. Persistent patients shared more public clonotypes among themselves (around 2,500) than newly diagnosed patients did (over 900). The authors noted that the small sample size was a limitation that may lower accuracy. Only the TCR beta chain was sequenced and analyzed. Persistent disease showed preferential use of TRBV28, TRBJ1-2 and TRBJ2-5, whereas newly diagnosed disease favored TRBV20-1 and TRBJ2-1.

The same sample was also studied in work on T cells in Graves' hyperthyroidism and ophthalmopathy. That second report states: Graves' hyperthyroidism was defined as stable when no progression to ophthalmopathy occurred over 18 months of follow-up. Hyperthyroidism patients were newly diagnosed, had a disease duration of under 2 months, and were aged 18 to 65 years. Exclusion was applied to patients with uncontrolled infections, other autoimmune diseases, pregnancy or lactation. Diagnoses were based on clinical symptoms, serum thyroxine and TRAb, thyroid ultrasound and orbital computed tomography. A first-round RT-PCR of the TCR CDR3 used the HTBI primer set with the Qiagen OneStep RT-PCR kit. Most expanded thyroid clonotypes (frequency above 0.001) were also detected in blood, a finding suggesting that blood repertoires may reflect thyroid immune responses. A 13 V-J signature model separated ophthalmopathy from stable hyperthyroidism, with 87.88% sensitivity and roughly 81% specificity in cross-validation and 80%/75% in testing. In validation, progression to ophthalmopathy was predicted by the model with nearly 71% sensitivity and 72% to 85% specificity, a median of about 6.4 months before onset. TCR V-J signatures able to tell the groups apart were searched for in a discovery cohort of 90 to 100 patients, of whom around 43 had Graves' ophthalmopathy and about 55 had stable Graves' hyperthyroidism. An independent validation cohort of around 20 hyperthyroidism patients and some 15 patients who later progressed to ophthalmopathy tested prospective prediction of ophthalmopathy. The approximately 100 discovery patients were divided at random into training and test sets in a 7:3 ratio. In addition, the study compared T-cell repertoires in thyroid tissue and in blood from about 6 Graves' hyperthyroidism patients. After sampling, hyperthyroidism patients received methimazole starting at 30 mg daily, and ophthalmopathy patients received high-dose intravenous methylprednisolone. A second multiplex PCR round built the libraries, followed by size selection and purification. Libraries were sequenced paired-end with 100 bp reads on an Illumina HiSeq2000. SOAPnuke was used to process the raw data, removing reads that contained adapters or uncalled bases, had a mean Phred below 15, or lacked an exact match to the constant primer or identifier. High-quality paired reads were merged with COPE v1.2.5, and unique nucleotide sequences were defined as clonotypes. Clonotypes were aligned to IMGT TRBV, TRBD and TRBJ reference segments using MiTCR v1.1. Analysis was restricted to V-J combinations with a frequency above 0.0001, which covered about 99% of repertoires. The TCS score was defined as the ratio of F50 (clonal expansion) to E x V (chaos), calculated using BLOSUM62-based TCRdist between CDR3 peptides within each V-J. Welch's t-statistics and random forest reduced 450 to 600 V-J features to 10 to 15, which were used in a naive Bayes classifier (R e1071). No statistical method was used to set the sample size in advance, and investigators knew the group allocation. TCR Vbeta CDR3 sequencing of approximately 140 peripheral blood samples (around 45 ophthalmopathy, around 80 hyperthyroidism and approximately 17 progressor patients) is reported in the paper.

Here the chain combines TRBV27 and TRBJ1-5, with 7 junctional bases fitting TRBD1. The sequenced sample was peripheral blood mononuclear cells (PBMCs), obtained at new diagnosis, from a patient treated with antithyroid drugs. This sequence was found in a woman between 25 and 40 years old with Graves disease. Donor details come from another sample of the same person, matched by shared clones. The DNA sequence is given as TGTGCCAGCAGTTACAGGGGCCCCGCTTATAGCAATCAGCCCCAGCATTTT. Translated, it reads CASSYRGPAYSNQPQHF.